Described below is a single TCR beta chain sequence and its context. The sample originates from a study of blood T cell repertoires in COVID-19. Study context: From the United States, Italy and Spain came samples of acute and convalescent COVID-19. PBMCs, B-cell-depleted T cells, or T cells provided the cDNA or gDNA that made up the material.

As handled by the study authors: Reference gene primer amplification gave estimated nucleated cell counts. Method: immunoSEQ multiplex PCR; TCRdb's copy keeps in-frame clones and lacks some. That table supplies the V and J calls and clone size; D and trimming were determined from the DNA. The sample yields around 170,000 clones, about 81% seen once. Sequences were obtained from peripheral blood. This TCR derives from a woman over 75 with COVID-19, enrolled during active disease.

CDR3 sequence: CASSLGTGGSTEAFF. CDR3 nucleotide sequence: TGCGCCAGCAGCTTGGGGACAGGGGGCAGTACTGAAGCTTTCTTT. The chain couples TRBV5-1 to TRBJ1-1, with TRBD1 identical over 11 bases. V shed 0 bases, J shed 5 bases, and the junction held 3 bases outside the gene matches. This CDR3 is built from 15 residues. In germline, CDR1 is SGHRS, CDR2 YFSETQ.